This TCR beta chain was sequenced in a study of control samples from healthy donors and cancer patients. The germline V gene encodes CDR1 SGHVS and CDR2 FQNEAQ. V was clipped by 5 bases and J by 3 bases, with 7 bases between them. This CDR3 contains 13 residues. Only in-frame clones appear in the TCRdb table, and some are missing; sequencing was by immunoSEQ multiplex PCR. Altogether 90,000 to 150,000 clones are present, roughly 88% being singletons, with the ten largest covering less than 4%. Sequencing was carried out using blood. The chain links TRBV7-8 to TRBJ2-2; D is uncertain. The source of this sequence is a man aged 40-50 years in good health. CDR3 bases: TGTGCCAGCAGCCCACAGCACACCGGGGAGCTGTTTTTT. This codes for CASSPQHTGELFF.